This T cell receptor beta chain was sequenced for a study of TIL therapy for anti-PD-1-resistant metastatic lung cancer. Findings of the study overall: Many TIL product clones were absent from baseline tumor, suggesting clonal contraction. The cohort had more treatment-naive, never-smoker and oncogene-addicted patients than typical.

With respect to this clone: The antigen remains unidentified.

Sequencing used immunoSEQ v3. Each library reached some 2 million read pairs, or roughly 5-6 million at deep level. Libraries were prepared by immunoSEQ multiplex PCR; TCRdb keeps only in-frame clonotypes and omits some of them. In the table there are about 100,000 clones, around 71% of which are singletons. The CDR3 contains 14 residues. Trimming removed 2 bases from V and 9 bases from J, with 11 bases in between. Germline V gives CDR1 MNHEY, CDR2 SMNVEV (reference sequence). Time point noted: pre-treatment sample, taken before nivolumab and TIL therapy. The tumor samples were excised metastases, mostly pleural nodules or supraclavicular lymph nodes. Tumor harvest preceded PD-1/PD-L1 blockade, followed by nivolumab treatment.

The genes are TRBV27 and TRBJ1-6, with TRBD1 as a possible D gene (6 bases). The sequencing here drew on tumor tissue, taken at baseline. The source is a person aged 25 to 80 with non-small cell lung cancer. CDR3 residues: CASSLNPGASPLHF. The CDR3 nucleotides read TGTGCCAGCAGTTTAAACCCGGGGGCTTCACCCCTCCACTTT.